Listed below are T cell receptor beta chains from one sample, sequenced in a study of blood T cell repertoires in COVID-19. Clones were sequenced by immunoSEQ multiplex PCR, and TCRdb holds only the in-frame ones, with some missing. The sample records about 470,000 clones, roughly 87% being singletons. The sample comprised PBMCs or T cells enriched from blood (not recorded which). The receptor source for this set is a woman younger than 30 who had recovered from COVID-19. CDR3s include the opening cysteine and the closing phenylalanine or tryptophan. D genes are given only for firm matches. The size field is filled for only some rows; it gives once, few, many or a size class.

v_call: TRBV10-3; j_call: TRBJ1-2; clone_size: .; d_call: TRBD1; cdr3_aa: CAIKPGQGTPNYGYTF; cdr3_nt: TGTGCCATCAAGCCGGGACAGGGAACTCCTAACTATGGCTACACCTTC
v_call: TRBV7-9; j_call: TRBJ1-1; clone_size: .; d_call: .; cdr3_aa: CASSLDTGTEAFF; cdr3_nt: TGTGCCAGCAGCTTAGATACGGGCACTGAAGCTTTCTTT
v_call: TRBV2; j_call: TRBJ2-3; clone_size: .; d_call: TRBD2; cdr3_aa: CASRGGLVEADTQYF; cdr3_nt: TGTGCCAGCAGGGGGGGACTAGTAGAAGCAGATACGCAGTATTTT
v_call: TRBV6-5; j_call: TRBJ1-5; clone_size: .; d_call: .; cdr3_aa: CASGEVYQPQHF; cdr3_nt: TGTGCCAGTGGAGAGGTTTATCAGCCCCAGCATTTT
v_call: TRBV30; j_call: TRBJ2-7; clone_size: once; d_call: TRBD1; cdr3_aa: CAWMDRVTYEQYF; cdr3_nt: TGTGCCTGGATGGACAGGGTAACCTACGAGCAGTACTTC
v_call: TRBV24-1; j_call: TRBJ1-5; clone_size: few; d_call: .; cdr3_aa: CATSDGSGDSWDQPQHF; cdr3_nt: TGTGCCACCAGTGATGGCTCCGGAGACAGCTGGGATCAGCCCCAGCATTTT
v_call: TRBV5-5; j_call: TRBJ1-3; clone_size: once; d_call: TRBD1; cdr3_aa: CASSRGQGTGNTIYF; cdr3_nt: TGTGCCAGCAGCCGGGGACAGGGGACTGGAAACACCATATATTTT
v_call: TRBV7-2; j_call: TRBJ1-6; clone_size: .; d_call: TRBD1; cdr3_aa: CASSLRPKGQGDSPLHF; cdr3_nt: TGTGCCAGCAGCTTACGTCCCAAGGGACAGGGCGATTCACCCCTCCACTTT
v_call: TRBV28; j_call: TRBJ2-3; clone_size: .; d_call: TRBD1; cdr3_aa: CASSLAGGRGLGRDTQYF; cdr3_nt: TGTGCCAGCAGTTTGGCAGGGGGCCGCGGGCTGGGGAGAGATACGCAGTATTTT
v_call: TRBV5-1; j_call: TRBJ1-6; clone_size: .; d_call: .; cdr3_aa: CASSFDRPIYNSPLHF; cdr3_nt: TGCGCCAGCAGCTTCGACAGGCCTATCTATAATTCACCCCTCCACTTT
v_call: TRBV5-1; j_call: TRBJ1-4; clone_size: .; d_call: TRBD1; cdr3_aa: CASSLGQGDEKLFF; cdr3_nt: TGCGCCAGCAGCCTGGGACAGGGTGATGAAAAACTGTTTTTT
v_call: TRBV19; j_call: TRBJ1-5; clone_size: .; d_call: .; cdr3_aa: CASSTGPLIHF; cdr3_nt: TGTGCCAGTTCTACAGGGCCCCTCATCCATTTT
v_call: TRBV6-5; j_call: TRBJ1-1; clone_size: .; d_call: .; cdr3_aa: CASSSLYTEAFF; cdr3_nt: TGTGCCAGCAGTTCCCTTTACACTGAAGCTTTCTTT
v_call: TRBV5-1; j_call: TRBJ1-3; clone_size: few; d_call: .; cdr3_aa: CASSLDSRDSGNTIYF; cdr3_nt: TGCGCCAGCAGCTTGGATTCGAGGGACTCTGGAAACACCATATATTTT
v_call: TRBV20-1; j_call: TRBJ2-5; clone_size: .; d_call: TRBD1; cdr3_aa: CSASKGQGEETQYF; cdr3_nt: TGCAGTGCTAGTAAGGGACAGGGAGAAGAGACCCAGTACTTC
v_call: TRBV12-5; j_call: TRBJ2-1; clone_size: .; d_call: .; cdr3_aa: CATGGGSSYNEQFF; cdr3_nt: TGTGCTACGGGAGGGGGCTCGAGCTACAATGAGCAGTTCTTC
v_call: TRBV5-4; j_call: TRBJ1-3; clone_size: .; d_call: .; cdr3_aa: CASSLGGQGGSGNTIYF; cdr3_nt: TGTGCCAGCAGCTTGGGGGGACAAGGAGGCTCTGGAAACACCATATATTTT
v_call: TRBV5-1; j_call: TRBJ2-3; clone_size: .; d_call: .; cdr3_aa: CASSFFGTRQRRLGTDTQYF; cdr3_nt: TGCGCCAGCAGCTTTTTCGGGACTCGTCAAAGGCGGCTTGGCACAGATACGCAGTATTTT
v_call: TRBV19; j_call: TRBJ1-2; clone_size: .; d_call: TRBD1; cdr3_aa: CASSIKGARYGYTF; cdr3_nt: TGTGCCAGTAGTATAAAGGGGGCAAGGTATGGCTACACCTTC
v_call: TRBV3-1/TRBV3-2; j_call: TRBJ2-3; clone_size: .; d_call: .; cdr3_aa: CASSLSEGPDTQYF; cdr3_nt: TGTGCCAGCAGCCTATCTGAGGGTCCAGATACGCAGTATTTT
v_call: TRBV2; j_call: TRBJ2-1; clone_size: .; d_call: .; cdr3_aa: CAGAGPSSYNEQFF; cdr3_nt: TGTGCCGGGGCGGGGCCGAGCTCCTACAATGAGCAGTTCTTC
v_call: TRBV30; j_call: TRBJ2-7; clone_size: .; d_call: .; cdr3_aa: CAWRHRRLYEQYF; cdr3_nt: TGTGCCTGGAGGCACAGGCGGCTCTACGAGCAGTACTTC
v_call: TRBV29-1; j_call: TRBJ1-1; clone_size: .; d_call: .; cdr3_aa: CSVEKRGSLNTEAFF; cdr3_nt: TGCAGCGTTGAAAAAAGGGGGTCCTTGAACACTGAAGCTTTCTTT
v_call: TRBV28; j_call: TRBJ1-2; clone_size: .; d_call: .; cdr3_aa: CASSLGRSYGYTF; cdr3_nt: TGTGCCAGCAGTTTGGGTCGGAGCTATGGCTACACCTTC
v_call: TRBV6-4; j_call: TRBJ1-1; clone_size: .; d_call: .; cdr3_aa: CASSDSRRGYTEAFF; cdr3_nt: TGTGCCAGCAGTGACTCGAGAAGAGGGTACACTGAAGCTTTCTTT
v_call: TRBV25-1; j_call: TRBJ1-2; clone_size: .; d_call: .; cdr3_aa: CASSVRGYGYTF; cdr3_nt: TGTGCCAGCAGTGTCCGAGGGTATGGCTACACCTTC
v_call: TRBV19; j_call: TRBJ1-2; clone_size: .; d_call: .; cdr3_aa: CASSIGTFLEAYGYTF; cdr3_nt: TGTGCCAGTAGTATAGGAACGTTCTTAGAGGCCTATGGCTACACCTTC
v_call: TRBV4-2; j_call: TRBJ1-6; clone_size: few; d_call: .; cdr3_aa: CASSRILSYPDRENSPLHF; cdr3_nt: TGTGCCAGCAGCCGGATTCTAAGCTACCCGGACCGGGAAAATTCACCCCTCCACTTT
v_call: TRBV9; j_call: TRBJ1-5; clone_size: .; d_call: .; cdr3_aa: CASSSGWDQPQHF; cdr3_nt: TGTGCCAGCAGCTCCGGGTGGGATCAGCCCCAGCATTTT
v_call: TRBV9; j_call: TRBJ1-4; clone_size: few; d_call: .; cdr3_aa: CASSVGGGLGEKLFF; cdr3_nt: TGTGCCAGCAGCGTAGGGGGAGGTCTCGGAGAAAAACTGTTTTTT
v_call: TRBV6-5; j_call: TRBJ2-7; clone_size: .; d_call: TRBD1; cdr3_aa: CASSFDQGANYEQYF; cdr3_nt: TGTGCCAGCAGCTTCGATCAGGGGGCGAACTACGAGCAGTACTTC
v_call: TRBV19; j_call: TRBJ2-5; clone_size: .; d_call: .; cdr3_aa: CASSIEVEGVGLEETQYF; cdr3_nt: TGTGCCAGTAGTATAGAGGTAGAGGGTGTTGGTTTGGAAGAGACCCAGTACTTC
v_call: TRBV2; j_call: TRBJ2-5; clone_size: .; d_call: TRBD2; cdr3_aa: CASSEGASGGETQYF; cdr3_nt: TGTGCCAGCAGTGAAGGGGCTAGCGGGGGAGAGACCCAGTACTTC
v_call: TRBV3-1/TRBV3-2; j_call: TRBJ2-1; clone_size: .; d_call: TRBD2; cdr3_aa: CASSRRGGGNEQFF; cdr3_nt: TGTGCCAGCAGCCGCCGGGGCGGGGGGAATGAGCAGTTCTTC
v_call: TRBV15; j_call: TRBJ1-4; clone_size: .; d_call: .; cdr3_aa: CATSRDSVVQGDEKLFF; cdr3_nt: TGTGCCACCAGCAGAGATAGTGTTGTACAGGGCGATGAAAAACTGTTTTTT
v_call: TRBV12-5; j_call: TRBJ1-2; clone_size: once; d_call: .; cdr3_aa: CASGGGQRANYGYTF; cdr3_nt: TGTGCTAGTGGTGGCGGACAGAGAGCTAACTATGGCTACACCTTC
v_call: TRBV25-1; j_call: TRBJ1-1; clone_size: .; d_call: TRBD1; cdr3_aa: CASRPSGGPNTEAFF; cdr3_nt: TGTGCCAGCAGGCCCTCAGGGGGCCCGAACACTGAAGCTTTCTTT
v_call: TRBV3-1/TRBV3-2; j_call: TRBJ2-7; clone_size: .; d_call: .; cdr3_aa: CASSRQIAYEQYF; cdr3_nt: TGTGCCAGCAGCCGACAGATCGCCTACGAGCAGTACTTC
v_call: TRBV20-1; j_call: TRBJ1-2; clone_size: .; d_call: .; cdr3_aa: CSANKNYGYTF; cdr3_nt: TGCAGTGCTAATAAAAACTATGGCTACACCTTC
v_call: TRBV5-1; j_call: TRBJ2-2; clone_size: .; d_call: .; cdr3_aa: CASSLTGPRGTGELFF; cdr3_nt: TGCGCCAGCAGCTTGACAGGGCCGCGTGGAACCGGGGAGCTGTTTTTT
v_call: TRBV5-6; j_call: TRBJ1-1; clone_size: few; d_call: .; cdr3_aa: CASRRSKRGTEAFF; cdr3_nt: TGTGCCAGCCGTCGATCGAAGCGGGGCACTGAAGCTTTCTTT
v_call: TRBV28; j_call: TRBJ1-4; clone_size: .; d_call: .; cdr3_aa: CASSLPGSTNEKLFF; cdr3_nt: TGTGCCAGCAGTCTCCCGGGGTCAACTAATGAAAAACTGTTTTTT
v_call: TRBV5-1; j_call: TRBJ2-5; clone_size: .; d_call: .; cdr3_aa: CASSGGTEETQYF; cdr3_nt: TGCGCCAGCAGCGGGGGGACGGAAGAGACCCAGTACTTC
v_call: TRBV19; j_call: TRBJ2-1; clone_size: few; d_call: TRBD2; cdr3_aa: CASSIIAGGVNEQFF; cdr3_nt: TGTGCCAGTAGTATCATAGCGGGGGGGGTGAATGAGCAGTTCTTC
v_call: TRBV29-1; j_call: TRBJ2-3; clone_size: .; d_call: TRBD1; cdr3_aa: CSVTGVLTDTQYF; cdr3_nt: TGCAGCGTCACAGGGGTTCTAACAGATACGCAGTATTTT
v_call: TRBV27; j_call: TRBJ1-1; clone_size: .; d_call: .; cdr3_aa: CASRRAEGNTEAFF; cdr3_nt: TGTGCCAGCAGAAGGGCGGAGGGGAACACTGAAGCTTTCTTT
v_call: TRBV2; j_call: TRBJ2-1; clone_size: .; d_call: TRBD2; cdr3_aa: CASSRLAVSEQFF; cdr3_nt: TGTGCCAGCAGTAGACTAGCGGTATCAGAGCAGTTCTTC
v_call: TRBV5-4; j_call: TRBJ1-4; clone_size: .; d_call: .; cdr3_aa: CASSLAEGSATNEKLFF; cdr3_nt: TGTGCCAGCAGCTTGGCCGAGGGCAGTGCAACTAATGAAAAACTGTTTTTT
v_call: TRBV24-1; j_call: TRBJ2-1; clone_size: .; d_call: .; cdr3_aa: CATSDRGQGGGNEQFF; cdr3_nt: TGTGCCACCAGTGATCGCGGACAGGGAGGGGGCAATGAGCAGTTCTTC
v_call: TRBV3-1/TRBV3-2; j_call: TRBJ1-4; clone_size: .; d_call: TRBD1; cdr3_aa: CASSQAGGEEKLFF; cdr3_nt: TGTGCCAGCAGCCAGGCAGGGGGCGAGGAAAAACTGTTTTTT
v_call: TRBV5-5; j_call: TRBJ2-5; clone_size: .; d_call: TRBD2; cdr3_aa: CASSFGLAGETQYF; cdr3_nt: TGTGCCAGCAGCTTCGGACTAGCGGGAGAGACCCAGTACTTC
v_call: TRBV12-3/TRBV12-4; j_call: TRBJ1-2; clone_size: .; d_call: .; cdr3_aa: CAILRGRGYTF; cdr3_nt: TGTGCCATCCTTCGTGGGAGGGGCTACACCTTC
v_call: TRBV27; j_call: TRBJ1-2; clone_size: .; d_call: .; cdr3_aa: CASSASRGANYGYTF; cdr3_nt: TGTGCCAGCAGTGCTTCCAGGGGTGCCAACTATGGCTACACCTTC
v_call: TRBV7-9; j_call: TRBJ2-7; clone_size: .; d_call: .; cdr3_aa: CASSWGGDEQYF; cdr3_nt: TGTGCCAGCAGCTGGGGCGGCGACGAGCAGTACTTC
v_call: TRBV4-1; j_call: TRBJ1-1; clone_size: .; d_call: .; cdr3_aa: CASSQGPGESLNTEAFF; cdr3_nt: TGCGCCAGCAGCCAAGGTCCGGGGGAGAGCCTGAACACTGAAGCTTTCTTT